This TCR beta chain originates from a study of spatial heterogeneity in lung cancer. Broader study findings: It was estimated that coverage of tumor T cells reached 6% to 8% for alpha chains and 12% to 15% for beta chains. Expanded alpha and beta TCR counts within tumors tracked tumor mutation counts.

The germline gives CDR1 KGHSY, CDR2 FQNENV. Trimming removed 4 bases at V and 0 bases at J, with 9 bases between. The CDR3 has 14 residues. In TCRdb, the 5' RACE reads were re-called with MiXCR into one record per CDR3 protein. In the table there are about 19,000 distinct CDR3 sequences, 9.5% to 10% of which are singletons. The time point here: sample taken at primary tumor resection. From tumor, nontumor lung or frozen PBMC, whole RNA was taken unsorted for sequencing. As for this clonotype: The antigen remains unidentified. A library made for alpha chains picked up this beta chain off target, so its size means little.

The source material was lung tumor tissue, sampled at surgery. This chain uses TRBV16 with TRBJ1-2; no definite D call. The source is a female donor with early-stage non-small cell lung cancer. The CDR3 is CASSPQIANYGYTF. The CDR3, as DNA: TGTGCCAGCAGCCCTCAAATAGCTAACTATGGCTACACCTTC.